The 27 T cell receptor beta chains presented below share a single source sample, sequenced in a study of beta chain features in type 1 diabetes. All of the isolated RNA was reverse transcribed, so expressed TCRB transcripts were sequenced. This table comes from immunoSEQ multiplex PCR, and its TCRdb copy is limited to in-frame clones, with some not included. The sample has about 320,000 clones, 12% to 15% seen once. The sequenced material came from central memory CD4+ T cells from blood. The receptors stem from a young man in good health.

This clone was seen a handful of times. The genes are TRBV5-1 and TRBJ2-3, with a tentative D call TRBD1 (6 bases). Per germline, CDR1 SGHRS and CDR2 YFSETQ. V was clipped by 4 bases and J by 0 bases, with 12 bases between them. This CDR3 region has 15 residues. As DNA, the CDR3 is TGCGCCAGCAGCGAGCGGACAGATAGCACAGATACGCAGTATTTT. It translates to CASSERTDSTDTQYF.

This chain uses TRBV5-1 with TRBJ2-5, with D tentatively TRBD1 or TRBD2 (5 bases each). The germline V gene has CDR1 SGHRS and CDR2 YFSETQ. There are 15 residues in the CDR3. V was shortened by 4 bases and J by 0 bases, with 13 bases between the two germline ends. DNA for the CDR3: TGCGCCAGCAGCCTCGGGGCGCAGAACCAAGAGACCCAGTACTTC. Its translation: CASSLGAQNQETQYF.

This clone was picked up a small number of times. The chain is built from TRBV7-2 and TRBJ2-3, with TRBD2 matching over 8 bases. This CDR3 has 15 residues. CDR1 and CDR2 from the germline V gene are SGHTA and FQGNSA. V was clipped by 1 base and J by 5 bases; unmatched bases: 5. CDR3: CASSLGREGGDTQYF. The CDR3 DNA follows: TGTGCCAGCAGCTTAGGACGGGAGGGGGGAGATACGCAGTATTTT.

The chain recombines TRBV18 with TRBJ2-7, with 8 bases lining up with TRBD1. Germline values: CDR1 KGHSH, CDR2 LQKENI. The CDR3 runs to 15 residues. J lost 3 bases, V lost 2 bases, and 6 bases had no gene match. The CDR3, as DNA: TGTGCCAGCTCACCAGATCAGGGGGCTTACTACGAGCAGTACGTC. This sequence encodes CASSPDQGAYYEQYV.

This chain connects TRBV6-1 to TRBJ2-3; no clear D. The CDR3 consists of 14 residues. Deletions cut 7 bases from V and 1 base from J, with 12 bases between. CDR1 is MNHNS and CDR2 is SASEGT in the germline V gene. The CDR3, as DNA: TGTGCCAGCATCGGTCGTAGGGGCACAGATACGCAGTATTTT. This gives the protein CASIGRRGTDTQYF.

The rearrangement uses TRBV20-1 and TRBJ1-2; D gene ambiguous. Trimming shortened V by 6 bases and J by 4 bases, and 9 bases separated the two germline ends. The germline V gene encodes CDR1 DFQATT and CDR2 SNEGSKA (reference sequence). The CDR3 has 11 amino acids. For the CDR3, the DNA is TGCAGTGCCCCGGAGATCTATGGCTACACCTTC. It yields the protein CSAPEIYGYTF.

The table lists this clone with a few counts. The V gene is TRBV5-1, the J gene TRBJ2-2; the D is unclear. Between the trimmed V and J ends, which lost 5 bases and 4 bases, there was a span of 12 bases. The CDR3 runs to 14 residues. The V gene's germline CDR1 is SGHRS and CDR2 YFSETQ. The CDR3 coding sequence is TGCGCCAGCAGTCCCGAGAAGGGCACCGGGGAGCTGTTTTTT. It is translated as CASSPEKGTGELFF.

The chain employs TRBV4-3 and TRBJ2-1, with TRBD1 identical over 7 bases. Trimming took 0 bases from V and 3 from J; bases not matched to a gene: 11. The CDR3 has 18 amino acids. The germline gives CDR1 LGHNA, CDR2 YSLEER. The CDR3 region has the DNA TGCGCCAGCAGCCAAGACGAGGTGGGAACAGGGGTCTACAATGAGCAGTTCTTC. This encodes CASSQDEVGTGVYNEQFF.

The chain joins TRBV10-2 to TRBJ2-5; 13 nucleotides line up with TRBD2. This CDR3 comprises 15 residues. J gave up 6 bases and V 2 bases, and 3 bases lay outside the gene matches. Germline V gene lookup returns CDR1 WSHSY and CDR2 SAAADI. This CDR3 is CASSEGLAGVKTQYF. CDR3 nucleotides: TGCGCCAGCAGTGAGGGACTAGCGGGGGTAAAGACCCAGTACTTC.

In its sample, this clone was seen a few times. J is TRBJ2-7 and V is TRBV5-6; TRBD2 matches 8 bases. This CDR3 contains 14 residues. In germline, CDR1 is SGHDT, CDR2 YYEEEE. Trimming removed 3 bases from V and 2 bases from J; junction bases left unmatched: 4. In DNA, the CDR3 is TGTGCCAGCAGCTCCACTAGCGGCCCCTACGAGCAGTACGTC. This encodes CASSSTSGPYEQYV.

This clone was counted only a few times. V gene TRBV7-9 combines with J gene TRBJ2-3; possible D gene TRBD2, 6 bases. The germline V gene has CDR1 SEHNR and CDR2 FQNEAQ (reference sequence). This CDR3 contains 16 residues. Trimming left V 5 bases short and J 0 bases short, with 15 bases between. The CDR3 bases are TGTGCCAGCAGCCCCAGGGAGGTAACTAGCACAGATACGCAGTATTTT. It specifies CASSPREVTSTDTQYF.

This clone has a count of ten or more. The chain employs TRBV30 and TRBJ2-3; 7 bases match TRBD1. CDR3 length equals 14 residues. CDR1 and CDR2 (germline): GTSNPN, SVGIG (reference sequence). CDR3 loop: CARATGQNTDTQYF. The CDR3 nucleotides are TGTGCTCGGGCGACAGGGCAAAACACAGATACGCAGTATTTT. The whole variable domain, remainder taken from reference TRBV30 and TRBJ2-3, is SQTIHQWPATLVQPVGSPLSLECTVEGTSNPNLYWYRQAAGRGLQLLFYSVGIGQISSEVPQNLSASRPQDRQFILSSKKLLLSDSGFYLCARATGQNTDTQYFGPGTRLTVL.

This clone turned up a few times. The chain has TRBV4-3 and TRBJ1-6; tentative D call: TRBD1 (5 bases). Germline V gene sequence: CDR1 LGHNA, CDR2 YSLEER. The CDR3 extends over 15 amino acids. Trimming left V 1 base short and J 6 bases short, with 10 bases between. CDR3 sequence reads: CASSQVEGSNSPLHF. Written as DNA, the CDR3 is TGCGCCAGCAGCCAAGTCGAGGGGTCTAATTCACCCCTCCACTTT.

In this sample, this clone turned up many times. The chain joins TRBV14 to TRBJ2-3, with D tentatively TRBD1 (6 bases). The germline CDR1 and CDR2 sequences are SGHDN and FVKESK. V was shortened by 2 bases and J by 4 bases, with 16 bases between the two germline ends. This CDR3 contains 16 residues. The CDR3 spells CASSQRQGPGADTQYF. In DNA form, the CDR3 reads TGTGCCAGCAGCCAACGGCAGGGCCCAGGGGCAGATACGCAGTATTTT.

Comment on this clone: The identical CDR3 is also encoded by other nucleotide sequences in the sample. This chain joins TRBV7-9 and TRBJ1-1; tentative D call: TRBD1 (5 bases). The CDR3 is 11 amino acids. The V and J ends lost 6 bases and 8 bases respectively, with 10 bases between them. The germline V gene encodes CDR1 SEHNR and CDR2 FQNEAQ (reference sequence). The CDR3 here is CASSPRDEAFF. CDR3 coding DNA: TGTGCCAGCAGTCCCCGGGACGAAGCTTTCTTT.

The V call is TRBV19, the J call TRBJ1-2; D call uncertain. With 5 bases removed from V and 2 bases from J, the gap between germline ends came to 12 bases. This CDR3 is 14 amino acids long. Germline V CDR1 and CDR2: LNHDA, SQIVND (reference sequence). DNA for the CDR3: TGTGCCAGTAGTTCGCAGGTCGGAAACTATGGCTACACCTTC. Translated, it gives CASSSQVGNYGYTF.

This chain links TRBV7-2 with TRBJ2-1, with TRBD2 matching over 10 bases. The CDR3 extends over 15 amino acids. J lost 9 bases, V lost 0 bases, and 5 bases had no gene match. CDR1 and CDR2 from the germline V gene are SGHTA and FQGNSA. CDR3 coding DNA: TGTGCCAGCAGCTTAGCCCAGCGGGGGGGCACTGAGCAGTTCTTC. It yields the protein CASSLAQRGGTEQFF.

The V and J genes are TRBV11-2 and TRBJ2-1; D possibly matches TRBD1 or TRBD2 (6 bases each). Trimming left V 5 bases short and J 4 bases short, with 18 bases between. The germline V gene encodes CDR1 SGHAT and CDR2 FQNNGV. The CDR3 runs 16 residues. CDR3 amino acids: CASSQGPRGAYNEQFF. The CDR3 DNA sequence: TGTGCCAGCAGCCAAGGACCGAGGGGGGCATACAATGAGCAGTTCTTC.

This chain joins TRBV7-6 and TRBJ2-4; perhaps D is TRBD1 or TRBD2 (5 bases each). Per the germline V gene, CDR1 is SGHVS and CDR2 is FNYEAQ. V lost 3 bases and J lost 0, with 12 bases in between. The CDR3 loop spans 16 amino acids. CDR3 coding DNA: TGTGCCAGCAGCTTGGGGCCTCGGGAAGCCAAAAACATTCAGTACTTC. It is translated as CASSLGPREAKNIQYF.

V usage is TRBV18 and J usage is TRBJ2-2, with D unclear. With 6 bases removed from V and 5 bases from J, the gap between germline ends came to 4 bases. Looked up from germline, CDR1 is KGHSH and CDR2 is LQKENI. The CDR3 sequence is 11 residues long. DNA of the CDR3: TGTGCCAGCTCTATAACCGGGGAGCTGTTTTTT. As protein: CASSITGELFF.

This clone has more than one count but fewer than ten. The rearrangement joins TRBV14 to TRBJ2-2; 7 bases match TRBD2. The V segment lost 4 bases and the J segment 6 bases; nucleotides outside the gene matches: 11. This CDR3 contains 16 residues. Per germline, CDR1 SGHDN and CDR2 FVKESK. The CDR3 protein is CASSPQRTSLSGELFF. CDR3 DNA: TGTGCCAGCAGCCCGCAACGGACTAGTCTGTCCGGGGAGCTGTTTTTT.

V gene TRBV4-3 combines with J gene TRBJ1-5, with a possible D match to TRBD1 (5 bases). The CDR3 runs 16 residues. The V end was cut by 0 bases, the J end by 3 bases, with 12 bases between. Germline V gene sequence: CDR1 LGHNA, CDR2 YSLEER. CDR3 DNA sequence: TGCGCCAGCAGCCAAGATGTGGGACGCGTCAATCAGCCCCAGCATTTT. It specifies CASSQDVGRVNQPQHF.

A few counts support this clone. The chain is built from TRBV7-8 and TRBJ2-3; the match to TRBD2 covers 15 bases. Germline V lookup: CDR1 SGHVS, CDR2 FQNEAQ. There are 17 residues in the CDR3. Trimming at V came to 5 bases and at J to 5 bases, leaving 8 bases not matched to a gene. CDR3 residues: CASSLRTSGGVGDTQYF. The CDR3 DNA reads TGTGCCAGCAGCCTCCGGACTAGCGGGGGGGTGGGAGATACGCAGTATTTT.

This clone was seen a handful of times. The CDR3 spells CASSHYYNEQFF. The DNA of the CDR3 is TGTGCCAGCAGTCACTACTACAATGAGCAGTTCTTC. The gene calls are TRBV7-2 and TRBJ2-1; D is unresolved. CDR3 length: 12 amino acids. Germline CDR1 SGHTA, CDR2 FQGNSA. V was shortened by 6 bases and J by 3 bases, with 6 bases between the two germline ends.

CDR3 sequence reads: CASSQGLTGGREKLFF. In nucleotides, the CDR3 is TGCGCCAGCAGCCAAGGACTGACAGGGGGAAGGGAAAAACTGTTTTTT. This chain joins TRBV4-3 and TRBJ1-4; 9 bases fit TRBD1. The germline CDR1 and CDR2 sequences are LGHNA and YSLEER. The CDR3 is made up of 16 amino acids. After removal of 1 base from V and 8 bases from J, the junction contained 8 bases not matched to a gene.

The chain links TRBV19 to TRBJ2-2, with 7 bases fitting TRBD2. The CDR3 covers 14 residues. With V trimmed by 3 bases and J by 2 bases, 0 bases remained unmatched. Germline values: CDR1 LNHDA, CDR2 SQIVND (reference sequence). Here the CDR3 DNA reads TGTGCCAGTAGTATGGGACTAAACACCGGGGAGCTGTTTTTT. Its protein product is CASSMGLNTGELFF.

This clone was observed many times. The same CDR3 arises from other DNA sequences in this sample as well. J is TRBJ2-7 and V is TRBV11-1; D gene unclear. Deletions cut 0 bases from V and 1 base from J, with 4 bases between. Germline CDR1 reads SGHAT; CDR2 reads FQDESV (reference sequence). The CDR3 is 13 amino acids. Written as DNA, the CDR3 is TGTGCCAGCAGCTTAGCAGGGTCCTACGAGCAGTACGTC. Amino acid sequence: CASSLAGSYEQYV.